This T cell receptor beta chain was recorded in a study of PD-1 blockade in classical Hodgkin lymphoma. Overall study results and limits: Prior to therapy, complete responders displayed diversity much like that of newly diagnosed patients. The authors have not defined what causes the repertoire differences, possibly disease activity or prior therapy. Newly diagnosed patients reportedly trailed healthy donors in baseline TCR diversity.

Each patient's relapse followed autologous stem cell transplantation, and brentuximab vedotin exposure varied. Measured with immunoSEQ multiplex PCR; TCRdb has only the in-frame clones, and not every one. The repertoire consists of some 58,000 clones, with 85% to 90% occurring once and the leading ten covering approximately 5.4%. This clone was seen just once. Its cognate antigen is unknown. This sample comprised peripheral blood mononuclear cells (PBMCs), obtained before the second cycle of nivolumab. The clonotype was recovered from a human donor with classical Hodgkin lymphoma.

CDR3: CASSEGLAGGSYNEQFF. The CDR3 nucleotides read TGTGCCAGCAGCGAGGGACTAGCGGGGGGCTCCTACAATGAGCAGTTCTTC. The rearrangement links TRBV9 to TRBJ2-1; 15 bases agree with TRBD2. CDR3 length: 17 amino acids. Trimming took 3 bases from V and 0 from J; bases not matched to a gene: 1. Per germline, CDR1 SGDLS and CDR2 YYNGEE.